This entry lists 26 T cell receptor beta chains sequenced from one sample in a study of T cell responses to AZD1222 COVID-19 vaccine (dated by TCRdb to the early 2020s). Receptors were amplified or captured by the immunoSEQ multiplex PCR assay. Here the immuneACCESS table is served through TCRdb, limited to in-frame sequences with V and J called. Missing clones are a known gap in these copies; in checked studies unresolved V genes cover under half, and the rest lacks a known reason. The table for this sample lists about 120,000 clones; around 91% of them were counted only once. The ten most abundant clones make up around 1.7% of the sample. The intended sense of this specimen's time point label: baseline before first vaccination. The material sequenced was peripheral blood, taken on day 0 of AZD1222 vaccination. Receptor source: an adult in good health.

The rearrangement links TRBV6-5 to TRBJ1-2, with TRBD1 matching 11 bases. The germline V gene has CDR1 MNHEY and CDR2 SVGAGI. J lost 1 base, V lost 6 bases, and 4 bases had no gene match. This CDR3 is 15 amino acids long. This chain's CDR3 is CASRIGTGGNYGYTF. In DNA, the CDR3 is TGTGCCAGCAGAATAGGGACAGGGGGTAACTATGGCTACACCTTC.

The rearrangement links TRBV7-3 to TRBJ2-1; no reliable D call. The CDR3 spans 13 residues. Germline V CDR1 and CDR2: SGHTA, FQGTGA. V gave up 4 bases and J gave up 6 bases, with 10 bases separating them. The CDR3 DNA follows: TGTGCCAGCAGCTCTGGTTGGCTCAATGAGCAGTTCTTC. Its translation: CASSSGWLNEQFF.

This chain connects TRBV9 to TRBJ2-2; D perhaps matches TRBD1 (5 bases). The CDR3 loop spans 13 amino acids. Per germline, CDR1 SGDLS and CDR2 YYNGEE. V lost 7 bases to trimming and J lost 1 base, with 8 bases between them. CDR3 nucleotides: TGTGCCAGCGCCCAGGGGAACACCGGGGAGCTGTTTTTT. It codes for CASAQGNTGELFF.

The gene calls are TRBV7-2 and TRBJ2-1; 10 bases match TRBD2. The CDR3 spans 16 residues. Losses at the gene ends were 5 bases for V and 3 bases for J; bases not matched to a gene: 7. CDR1 is SGHTA and CDR2 is FQGNSA in the germline V gene. The CDR3 coding sequence is TGTGCCAGCAGCCTAAAGGTAGCGGGGGGCTACAATGAGCAGTTCTTC. This codes for CASSLKVAGGYNEQFF.

The V gene is TRBV30, the J gene TRBJ2-1; tentatively, D is TRBD2 (6 bases). CDR1 and CDR2 (germline): GTSNPN, SVGIG (reference sequence). This CDR3 has 13 residues. The CDR3 DNA follows: TGTGTTTCAAGGACCGGGACTTACAATGAGCAGTTCTTC. Its translation: CVSRTGTYNEQFF.

This chain joins TRBV7-6 and TRBJ1-1, with 7 bases identical to TRBD1. Germline CDR1 reads SGHVS; CDR2 reads FNYEAQ. V dropped 1 base and J dropped 0; count of bases not matched to a gene: 8. This CDR3 is 17 amino acids long. The DNA of the CDR3 is TGTGCCAGCAGCTTAGAAGTTTTAACAGGGGTGAACACTGAAGCTTTCTTT. Residues: CASSLEVLTGVNTEAFF. The whole variable domain, remainder taken from reference TRBV7-6 and TRBJ1-1, is GAGVSQSPRYKVTKRGQDVALRCDPISGHVSLYWYRQALGQGPEFLTYFNYEAQQDKSGLPNDRFSAERPEGSISTLTIQRTEQRDSAMYRCASSLEVLTGVNTEAFFGQGTRLTVV.

The CDR3 region is CASSLSPSTAYNEQFF. CDR3 nucleotides: TGTGCCAGCAGCTTGTCGCCTTCGACGGCCTACAATGAGCAGTTCTTC. The V and J genes are TRBV5-8 and TRBJ2-1; D not certain. Trimming cost V 1 base and J 2 bases, with 13 bases left between them. The CDR3 loop spans 16 amino acids. Looked up from germline, CDR1 is SGHTS and CDR2 is YDEGEE.

The chain links TRBV30 to TRBJ2-5, with unresolved D. Between the trimmed V and J ends, which lost 4 bases and 5 bases, there was a span of 17 bases. In germline, CDR1 is GTSNPN, CDR2 SVGIG (reference sequence). The CDR3 is 14 residues long. The CDR3 DNA reads TGTGCCTGGATCCCCGTTGCACTTGGGGAGACCCAGTACTTC. Residues: CAWIPVALGETQYF.

V is TRBV6-1 and J is TRBJ2-5; D uncertain. Germline V gene lookup returns CDR1 MNHNS and CDR2 SASEGT. V lost 0 bases to trimming and J lost 9 bases, with 17 bases between them. The CDR3 length is 15 residues. CDR3 protein: CASSEASQLIRSQYF. The CDR3 nucleotides read TGTGCCAGCAGTGAAGCGAGTCAACTCATTCGGTCCCAGTACTTC.

The chain recombines TRBV5-6 with TRBJ2-1; 9 positions match TRBD2. This CDR3 is 16 amino acids long. In germline, CDR1 is SGHDT, CDR2 YYEEEE. J gave up 3 bases and V 0 bases, and 4 bases lay outside the gene matches. The chain's CDR3 is CASSLAASGNYNEQFF. The CDR3 nucleotides read TGTGCCAGCAGCTTGGCGGCTAGCGGGAACTACAATGAGCAGTTCTTC.

V and J are TRBV28 and TRBJ1-5; tentative D call: TRBD1 (5 bases). V lost 4 bases and J lost 0, with 10 bases in between. This CDR3 has 15 amino acids. Germline V gene data show CDR1 as MDHEN and CDR2 as SYDVKM. CDR3 region: CASSSGPYSNQPQHF. In DNA form, the CDR3 reads TGTGCCAGCAGTTCGGGGCCTTATAGCAATCAGCCCCAGCATTTT.

The chain joins TRBV29-1 to TRBJ2-7; a weak D match, TRBD1 (5 bases). V was shortened by 4 bases and J by 3 bases, with 13 bases between the two germline ends. The germline CDR1 and CDR2 sequences are SQVTM and ANQGSEA. The CDR3 extends over 13 amino acids. DNA for the CDR3: TGCAGCGTTGCCCAGGGTTTGGGCTACGAGCAGTACTTC. Translated, it gives CSVAQGLGYEQYF.

CDR3 coding DNA: TGTGCCAGCAGCAGCAAGGTGGGGGGCACTGAAGCTTTCTTT. Amino acids: CASSSKVGGTEAFF. The chain is built from TRBV7-2 and TRBJ1-1; D perhaps matches TRBD1 (5 bases). Trimming pared 5 bases from V and 4 bases from J, leaving 14 bases between. Germline V gene data show CDR1 as SGHTA and CDR2 as FQGNSA. The CDR3 contains 14 residues.

This clone was seen a single time. This chain links TRBV29-1 with TRBJ1-1; the match to TRBD1 covers 7 bases. Germline loops: CDR1 SQVTM, CDR2 ANQGSEA. J lost 1 base, V lost 6 bases, and 5 bases had no gene match. The CDR3 is 13 amino acids. The CDR3 spells CSVAGQRNTEAFF. As DNA, the CDR3 is TGCAGCGTAGCGGGACAGAGGAACACTGAAGCTTTCTTT. The full variable domain, in which reference TRBV29-1 and TRBJ1-1 provide the parts outside the CDR3, is SAVISQKPSRDICQRGTSLTIQCQVDSQVTMMFWYRQQPGQSLTLIATANQGSEATYESGFVIDKFPISRPNLTFSTLTVSNMSPEDSSIYLCSVAGQRNTEAFFGQGTRLTVV.

The chain combines TRBV30 with TRBJ1-4; unclear D gene. V lost 0 bases and J lost 4, with 6 bases in between. The CDR3 has 13 residues. The germline CDR1 and CDR2 sequences are GTSNPN and SVGIG (reference sequence). CDR3 sequence: CAWSVHGNEKLFF. The CDR3 bases are TGTGCCTGGAGTGTACATGGTAATGAAAAACTGTTTTTT.

The chain recombines TRBV20-1 with TRBJ1-2, with a tentative D call TRBD1 (6 bases). The CDR3 is 14 residues long. The germline V gene has CDR1 DFQATT and CDR2 SNEGSKA (reference sequence). The V gene lost 3 bases and the J gene lost 2 bases, with 13 bases spanning the gap. CDR3: CSASPDQGNYGYTF. CDR3 DNA sequence: TGCAGTGCTAGTCCCGATCAGGGGAACTATGGCTACACCTTC.

The chain recombines TRBV3-1 (or the pseudogene TRBV3-2) with TRBJ1-2; no clear D. The CDR3 runs 14 residues. With 3 bases removed from V and 5 bases from J, the gap between germline ends came to 13 bases. Germline V CDR1 and CDR2: LGHDT, YNNKEL (reference sequence). The CDR3, as DNA: TGTGCCAGCAGCCATGCATCTACTTGGTATGGCTACACCTTC. Its translation: CASSHASTWYGYTF.

This chain uses TRBV2 with TRBJ1-2; the D gene is possibly TRBD1 (5 bases). V lost 5 bases and J 6 bases, leaving 16 bases between the germline ends. Germline V gene sequence: CDR1 SNHLY, CDR2 FYNNEI. The CDR3 totals 14 residues. CDR3 in DNA: TGTGCCAGCAGTCTCGCCGGGACGGGGGATGGCTACACCTTC. As protein: CASSLAGTGDGYTF.

This rearrangement joins TRBV19 to TRBJ1-1, with 7 bases fitting TRBD1. J was trimmed by 6 bases and V by 5 bases; bases with no gene match: 12. Per germline, CDR1 LNHDA and CDR2 SQIVND (reference sequence). This CDR3 has 15 residues. The CDR3 sequence: CASSPINRDSPEAFF. The CDR3 DNA is TGTGCCAGTAGTCCAATAAACCGGGACAGCCCTGAAGCTTTCTTT. Full variable domain (outside the CDR3, taken from reference TRBV19 and TRBJ1-1): DGGITQSPKYLFRKEGQNVTLSCEQNLNHDAMYWYRQDPGQGLRLIYYSQIVNDFQKGDIAEGYSVSREKKESFPLTVTSAQKNPTAFYLCASSPINRDSPEAFFGQGTRLTVV.

This clone was recorded only once. The chain links TRBV4-3 to TRBJ2-3; 9 nucleotides align to TRBD2. J gave up 2 bases and V 1 base, and 10 bases lay outside the gene matches. In germline, CDR1 is LGHNA, CDR2 YSLEER. The CDR3 has 18 residues. Here the CDR3 DNA reads TGCGCCAGCAGCCAAGTACCCTCACTAGCGGGCCTCACAGATACGCAGTATTTT. Encoded protein: CASSQVPSLAGLTDTQYF.

On this clone itself: This sample also contains other DNA sequences that code for the same CDR3. The gene calls are TRBV5-1 and TRBJ1-4; 7 bases line up with TRBD1. J gave up 0 bases and V 2 bases, and 4 bases lay outside the gene matches. Germline CDR1 reads SGHRS; CDR2 reads YFSETQ. This CDR3 spans 16 amino acids. The CDR3 protein is CASSLGTVATNEKLFF. CDR3 bases: TGCGCCAGCAGCTTAGGGACAGTAGCAACTAATGAAAAACTGTTTTTT.

In this sample, this clone turned up a few times. The chain uses TRBV12-3 or TRBV12-4 and TRBJ1-6; D call uncertain. There are 13 residues in the CDR3. V was shortened by 2 bases and J by 7 bases, with 6 bases between the two germline ends. The CDR3 sequence: CASSLMGNSPLHF. The CDR3, as DNA: TGTGCCAGCAGTTTAATGGGGAATTCACCCCTCCACTTT.

This clone was counted between two and nine times. The J gene is TRBJ1-1, the V gene TRBV19, with 7 bases lining up with TRBD1. CDR3 size: 17 residues. Germline loops: CDR1 LNHDA, CDR2 SQIVND (reference sequence). The J segment lost 4 bases and the V segment lost 2 bases, leaving 13 bases of the junction unmatched. The CDR3 here is CASSIFAGRGSGTEAFF. The CDR3 bases are TGTGCCAGTAGTATATTCGCGGGCAGGGGGAGTGGCACTGAAGCTTTCTTT.

The V call is TRBV18, the J call TRBJ2-7, with D maybe TRBD1 (6 bases). V was trimmed by 3 bases and J by 7 bases, leaving 10 bases between them. There are 12 residues in the CDR3. Germline CDR1 and CDR2: KGHSH and LQKENI. The CDR3: CASSPGQWEQYF. The DNA of the CDR3 is TGTGCCAGCTCACCGGGACAATGGGAGCAGTACTTC.

V and J are TRBV5-1 and TRBJ1-2; 9 nucleotides align to TRBD1. The V gene end was trimmed by 4 bases and the J gene end by 5 bases; junction bases not matched to a gene: 6. The CDR3 consists of 14 residues. Germline values: CDR1 SGHRS, CDR2 YFSETQ. The CDR3 reads CASSPWDRDYGYTF. CDR3 DNA sequence: TGCGCCAGCAGCCCCTGGGACAGGGATTATGGCTACACCTTC.

Regarding this clone: The sample has other DNA sequences that encode this CDR3 too. This chain connects TRBV12-3 or TRBV12-4 to TRBJ1-1; unclear D gene. With 6 bases removed from V and 1 base from J, the gap between germline ends came to 9 bases. The length of the CDR3 is 13 residues. The chain's CDR3 is CASSLRANTEAFF. The DNA for the CDR3 is TGTGCCAGCAGCCTTAGGGCGAACACTGAAGCTTTCTTT.